This T cell receptor beta chain stems from a study of radiotherapy plus CTLA-4 blockade in lung cancer. Turning to the study itself: Objective responses were documented in around 19% of patients, with disease control in about 29%.

Details on this clone: Its target is not known.

This table comes from immunoSEQ multiplex PCR, and its TCRdb copy is limited to in-frame clones, with some not included. The top ten hold approximately 2.8% of the sample, which has more than 75,000 clones, about 70% seen once. Whole-study results and caveats: Together with interferon-beta, which increased in serum after radiation, early dynamic changes in blood T cell clones were reportedly the best predictors of response. TCR clones originating in tumors grew in number in blood after radiotherapy plus ipilimumab.

This specimen was peripheral blood, taken from a patient treated with radiotherapy plus ipilimumab. The TCR was taken from a human donor with non-small cell lung cancer who had a partial response to radiotherapy plus ipilimumab. Some clones in this sample may be carry-over from other donors' samples.

The DNA of the CDR3 is TGTGCCAGCAGCTTAGAAGAACAGAATGAAAAACTGTTTTTT. It is translated as CASSLEEQNEKLFF. The rearrangement uses TRBV11-3 and TRBJ1-4; D remains unclear. In germline, CDR1 is SGHNT, CDR2 YENEEA. Between the trimmed V and J ends, which lost 0 bases and 5 bases, there was a span of 7 bases. The CDR3 covers 14 residues.